These 32 T cell receptor beta chains came from one sample sequenced in a study of blood T cell repertoires in COVID-19. Method: immunoSEQ multiplex PCR; TCRdb's copy keeps in-frame clones and lacks some. The sample records 200,000 to 300,000 clones, approximately 83% being singletons. The sequencing input was peripheral blood. Receptors originate from a woman between 25 and 40 years old who had recovered from COVID-19.

The DNA of the CDR3 is TGTGCCAGCAGTTACGGGGCCGGCACTGAAGCTTTCTTT. Its protein product is CASSYGAGTEAFF. The chain has TRBV6-5 and TRBJ1-1, with D maybe TRBD1 (5 bases). This CDR3 comprises 13 residues. V lost 2 bases, J lost 4 bases, and 8 bases lay in between. Germline CDR1 reads MNHEY; CDR2 reads SVGAGI.

This clone was seen a few times. This chain joins TRBV27 and TRBJ1-5, with D possibly TRBD1 on 5 matching bases. Germline V gene lookup returns CDR1 MNHEY and CDR2 SMNVEV (reference sequence). This CDR3 is built from 16 residues. Trimming removed 5 bases at V and 5 bases at J, with 19 bases between. The CDR3 loop is CASSLSGGRVDQPQHF. The CDR3 DNA follows: TGTGCCAGCAGTCTCTCCGGCGGCAGGGTTGATCAGCCCCAGCATTTT.

The chain links TRBV7-9 to TRBJ1-3; D remains unclear. The CDR3 loop spans 15 amino acids. From germline, CDR1 is SEHNR and CDR2 FQNEAQ (reference sequence). V was pared by 7 bases and J by 1 base, with 14 bases between. The CDR3 sequence: CASTSYGLSGNTIYF. CDR3 nucleotides: TGTGCCAGCACCTCATACGGTCTTTCTGGAAACACCATATATTTT.

This clone appeared a single time. V and J are TRBV5-1 and TRBJ1-2, with D perhaps TRBD1 (6 bases). This CDR3 region has 14 residues. CDR1 and CDR2 (germline): SGHRS, YFSETQ. V was shortened by 4 bases and J by 4 bases, with 14 bases between the two germline ends. The CDR3 region has the DNA TGCGCCAGCAGCCTCTGGACAGTGGGCTATGGCTACACCTTC. Protein sequence: CASSLWTVGYGYTF.

The gene calls are TRBV6-1 and TRBJ2-5, with TRBD2 matching over 7 bases. V shed 0 bases, J shed 4 bases, and the junction held 8 bases outside the gene matches. CDR1 and CDR2 (germline): MNHNS, SASEGT. This CDR3 has 16 residues. CDR3: CASSEALTWEGETQYF. For the CDR3, the DNA is TGTGCCAGCAGTGAAGCGCTCACATGGGAGGGAGAGACCCAGTACTTC.

The V gene is TRBV5-1, the J gene TRBJ2-1; D uncertain. V was shortened by 0 bases and J by 9 bases, with 10 bases between the two germline ends. CDR3 size: 13 residues. Germline CDR1 and CDR2: SGHRS and YFSETQ. The CDR3 DNA follows: TGCGCCAGCAGCTTGGGGCGGCTCGGTGAGCAGTTCTTC. Encoded protein: CASSLGRLGEQFF.

V and J are TRBV6-2 or TRBV6-3 and TRBJ2-2; D perhaps matches TRBD2 (7 bases). CDR1 MNHEY and CDR2 SVGEGT come from the germline V gene. V was cut by 5 bases and J by 2 bases, with 21 bases left in between. The CDR3 length is 18 residues. CDR3 region: CASSTRGGGRINTGELFF. The CDR3 nucleotides are TGTGCCAGCAGTACGCGAGGGGGGGGCCGTATTAACACCGGGGAGCTGTTTTTT.

The rearrangement uses TRBV19 and TRBJ2-7, with 12 bases identical to TRBD1. Germline lookup yields CDR1 LNHDA and CDR2 SQIVND (reference sequence). V lost 4 bases, J lost 3 bases, and 4 bases stayed unmatched. The CDR3 runs to 15 residues. CDR3 in amino acids: CASSTGTGGVYEQYF. In DNA form, the CDR3 reads TGTGCCAGTAGTACCGGGACAGGGGGCGTCTACGAGCAGTACTTC.

The chain recombines TRBV4-1 with TRBJ2-5, with D maybe TRBD2 (6 bases). CDR3 length equals 14 residues. Trimming stripped 4 bases from V and 0 bases from J, with 9 bases between. Germline V gene data show CDR1 as MGHRA and CDR2 as YSYEKL. In nucleotides, the CDR3 is TGCGCCAGCAGCCCGTTAGCGGACCAAGAGACCCAGTACTTC. This translates into CASSPLADQETQYF.

The table lists this clone with a count of one. The genes are TRBV3-1 (or the pseudogene TRBV3-2) and TRBJ1-5; D unclear. V lost 0 bases, J lost 3 bases, and 9 bases lay in between. Germline values: CDR1 LGHDT, CDR2 YNNKEL (reference sequence). The CDR3 loop spans 15 amino acids. In DNA, the CDR3 is TGTGCCAGCAGCCAAGAGTTTGGCATCAATCAGCCCCAGCATTTT. It is translated as CASSQEFGINQPQHF.

The chain links TRBV15 to TRBJ2-3; the match to TRBD1 covers 8 bases. CDR3 length: 15 residues. Looked up from germline, CDR1 is LNHNV and CDR2 is YYDKDF (reference sequence). Trimming removed 2 bases from V and 6 bases from J; junction bases left unmatched: 7. For the CDR3, the DNA is TGTGCCACCAGCAGACAGACAGGGGCTGGGGATACGCAGTATTTT. Its protein product is CATSRQTGAGDTQYF.

This clone was seen more than once but under ten times. The chain couples TRBV30 to TRBJ2-1, with D perhaps TRBD2 (5 bases). The CDR3 covers 14 residues. The V and J ends lost 5 bases and 6 bases respectively, with 17 bases between them. CDR1 and CDR2 (germline): GTSNPN, SVGIG (reference sequence). For the CDR3, the DNA is TGTGCCTGGGAACCGGGAACCTACGGCAATGAGCAGTTCTTC. Protein: CAWEPGTYGNEQFF.

The V gene is TRBV10-1, the J gene TRBJ2-3, with 9 bases lining up with TRBD2. The V and J ends lost 2 bases and 1 base, in that order; junction bases with no gene match: 7. There are 17 residues in the CDR3. From germline, CDR1 is WNHNN and CDR2 SYGVQD (reference sequence). CDR3 sequence reads: CASSEGVAGDRTDTQYF. CDR3 coding DNA: TGCGCCAGCAGTGAGGGAGTAGCGGGGGACCGCACAGATACGCAGTATTTT.

The chain uses TRBV5-1 and TRBJ1-1; 9 bases fit TRBD1. Germline loops: CDR1 SGHRS, CDR2 YFSETQ. The CDR3 runs 14 residues. V was pared by 1 base and J by 5 bases, with 3 bases of the junction left unmatched. The CDR3 nucleotides are TGCGCCAGCAGCTTGAACAGGGGGCGGACTGAAGCTTTCTTT. Encoded protein: CASSLNRGRTEAFF.

Details on this clone: At one end the junction does not follow the germline gene, possibly because of a read error. V gene TRBV15 combines with J gene TRBJ2-7; TRBD1 agrees at 8 bases. Germline V gene data show CDR1 as LNHNV and CDR2 as YYDKDF (reference sequence). The length of the CDR3 is 14 residues. The CDR3 DNA follows: TGTGCCACCAGCGGAGACAGGGGACCCTACGAGCAGTACTTC. It encodes CATSGDRGPYEQYF.

In its sample, this clone was seen once. J is TRBJ2-5 and V is TRBV5-6; D remains unclear. Germline CDR1 is SGHDT and CDR2 is YYEEEE. V was pared by 2 bases and J by 9 bases, with 20 bases between. The CDR3 is 15 residues long. For the CDR3, the DNA is TGTGCCAGCAGCTTCCCGACACACAGAGATCGGTCCCAGTACTTC. Translated, it gives CASSFPTHRDRSQYF.

The rearrangement joins TRBV4-2 to TRBJ2-1; TRBD2 agrees at 12 bases. CDR3 length: 16 residues. The V segment lost 4 bases and the J segment 7 bases; nucleotides outside the gene matches: 8. The germline V gene has CDR1 LGHNA and CDR2 YNFKEQ. In nucleotides, the CDR3 is TGTGCCAGCAGCCCCTACCTAGCGGGGGGGTTAAATGAGCAGTTCTTC. This gives the protein CASSPYLAGGLNEQFF.

This chain uses TRBV12-3 or TRBV12-4 with TRBJ2-2, with D unresolved. V lost 7 bases to trimming and J lost 4 bases, with 4 bases between them. The CDR3 totals 11 residues. The CDR3 reads CASTRTGELFF. In DNA, the CDR3 is TGTGCCAGCACCCGCACCGGGGAGCTGTTTTTT.

This chain joins TRBV29-1 and TRBJ1-1; the match to TRBD1 covers 11 bases. After removal of 3 bases from V and 3 bases from J, the junction contained 6 bases not matched to a gene. This CDR3 contains 15 residues. Germline CDR1 is SQVTM and CDR2 is ANQGSEA. DNA for the CDR3: TGCAGCGTTGAGGACAGGGGGCTTGAGGACACTGAAGCTTTCTTT. It is translated as CSVEDRGLEDTEAFF.

This chain joins TRBV2 and TRBJ1-1; D call uncertain. CDR1 and CDR2 from the germline V gene are SNHLY and FYNNEI. Trimming cost V 1 base and J 6 bases, with 6 bases left between them. The CDR3 is 12 amino acids. DNA for the CDR3: TGTGCCAGCAGTGAAGACAACCCTGAAGCTTTCTTT. Its translation: CASSEDNPEAFF. The full variable domain, completed using reference TRBV2 and TRBJ1-1, is EPEVTQTPSHQVTQMGQEVILRCVPISNHLYFYWYRQILGQKVEFLVSFYNNEISEKSEIFDDQFSVERPDGSNFTLKIRSTKLEDSAMYFCASSEDNPEAFFGQGTRLTVV.

The J gene is TRBJ2-5, the V gene TRBV7-8; TRBD2 matches 9 bases. The V gene end was trimmed by 4 bases and the J gene end by 5 bases; junction bases not matched to a gene: 8. Germline V gene data show CDR1 as SGHVS and CDR2 as FQNEAQ. The CDR3 extends over 15 amino acids. CDR3 sequence: CASSSLAGDEETQYF. The CDR3 bases are TGTGCCAGCAGCTCCTTAGCGGGGGATGAGGAGACCCAGTACTTC.

V usage is TRBV7-9 and J usage is TRBJ2-7, with 8 bases identical to TRBD1. V was pared by 5 bases and J by 4 bases, with 10 bases of the junction left unmatched. The CDR3 has 15 amino acids. Germline assignment: CDR1 SEHNR and CDR2 FQNEAQ (reference sequence). Here the CDR3 DNA reads TGTGCCAGCAGCCCGTGGACAGGGAGTGGGTACGAGCAGTACTTC. Its translation is CASSPWTGSGYEQYF.

This chain connects TRBV7-8 to TRBJ2-7; the match to TRBD1 covers 8 bases. CDR1 is SGHVS, CDR2 FQNEAQ, per germline. This CDR3 is built from 14 residues. The junction had 8 bases not matched to a gene; V was cut back by 5 bases and J by 5 bases. Here the CDR3 reads CASSGSDRAHEQYF. CDR3 nucleotides: TGTGCCAGCAGCGGATCGGACAGGGCCCACGAGCAGTACTTC.

The chain couples TRBV7-2 to TRBJ2-5, with TRBD2 identical over 8 bases. Germline CDR1 SGHTA, CDR2 FQGNSA. The CDR3 is 17 residues long. With 6 bases clipped from V and 1 base from J, the junction kept 13 bases outside the gene matches. CDR3 sequence reads: CASRLGAGGHTQETQYF. CDR3 DNA sequence: TGTGCCAGCAGACTAGGGGCGGGGGGCCATACCCAAGAGACCCAGTACTTC.

The chain joins TRBV5-4 to TRBJ2-5; D possibly corresponds to TRBD2 (6 bases). The CDR3 is 12 amino acids. Germline V gene data show CDR1 as SGHNT and CDR2 as YYREEE (reference sequence). The germline V and J ends were trimmed by 3 bases and 7 bases, with 10 bases remaining between them. The CDR3 protein is CASSSEGGTQYF. CDR3 bases: TGTGCCAGCAGCTCGGAGGGTGGGACCCAGTACTTC.

The V gene is TRBV27, the J gene TRBJ2-2; 7 positions match TRBD1. The CDR3 runs 17 residues. With 5 bases clipped from V and 3 bases from J, the junction kept 12 bases outside the gene matches. Germline loops: CDR1 MNHEY, CDR2 SMNVEV (reference sequence). DNA of the CDR3: TGTGCCAGCAGTACATCCGTGATGGGACAGTACACCGGGGAGCTGTTTTTT. Translation: CASSTSVMGQYTGELFF.

V gene TRBV6-5 combines with J gene TRBJ1-1, with 7 bases identical to TRBD1. Germline V gives CDR1 MNHEY, CDR2 SVGAGI. After removal of 6 bases from V and 4 bases from J, the junction contained 5 bases not matched to a gene. CDR3 length: 13 amino acids. The chain's CDR3 is CASSGQVATEAFF. The CDR3 region has the DNA TGTGCCAGCAGCGGACAGGTTGCCACTGAAGCTTTCTTT.

The J gene is TRBJ1-2, the V gene TRBV7-2; no clear D gene. The CDR3 sequence is 16 residues long. V was cut by 0 bases and J by 2 bases, with 13 bases left in between. Germline V lookup: CDR1 SGHTA, CDR2 FQGNSA. The CDR3 reads CASSLAGPGGNYGYTF. CDR3 nucleotide sequence: TGTGCCAGCAGCTTAGCCGGACCTGGAGGGAACTATGGCTACACCTTC. The variable domain in full, with the rest retrieved from reference TRBV7-2 and TRBJ1-2, is GAGVSQSPSNKVTEKGKDVELRCDPISGHTALYWYRQSLGQGLEFLIYFQGNSAPDKSGLPSDRFSAERTGGSVSTLTIQRTQQEDSAVYLCASSLAGPGGNYGYTFGSGTRLTVV.

The V gene is TRBV5-4, the J gene TRBJ1-2, with TRBD1 matching over 8 bases. Germline lookup yields CDR1 SGHNT and CDR2 YYREEE (reference sequence). The CDR3 extends over 14 amino acids. With 6 bases clipped from V and 6 bases from J, the junction kept 10 bases outside the gene matches. As DNA, the CDR3 is TGTGCCAGCACCGCTTTAGGACAGGGCAATGGCTACACCTTC. Its translation: CASTALGQGNGYTF.

The V call is TRBV19, the J call TRBJ1-4; 7 nucleotides align to TRBD1. Germline-derived CDR1 and CDR2 are LNHDA and SQIVND (reference sequence). The CDR3 loop spans 14 amino acids. The V and J ends lost 0 bases and 13 bases, in that order; junction bases with no gene match: 8. The CDR3 sequence is CASSIDPVGQTLFF. Here the CDR3 DNA reads TGTGCCAGTAGTATAGATCCGGTGGGACAGACACTGTTTTTT.

The gene calls are TRBV4-1 and TRBJ2-1, with D perhaps matching TRBD2 (6 bases). Germline V gene data show CDR1 as MGHRA and CDR2 as YSYEKL. The CDR3 covers 19 residues. The V gene lost 4 bases and the J gene lost 6 bases, with 28 bases spanning the gap. This CDR3 is CASSLDPSALGRGLNEQFF. In DNA form, the CDR3 reads TGCGCCAGCAGCCTGGACCCCTCCGCTCTAGGAAGGGGACTCAATGAGCAGTTCTTC.

The rearrangement uses TRBV10-3 and TRBJ2-3; a possible D gene is TRBD1 (6 bases). Per germline, CDR1 ENHRY and CDR2 SYGVKD. The CDR3 loop spans 14 amino acids. V shed 4 bases and J shed 7 bases, with 15 bases lying between them. The CDR3 region has the DNA TGTGCCATCAGTGGGACCAGGGGCGAGAATACGCAGTATTTT. Translated, it gives CAISGTRGENTQYF.